These T cell receptor beta chains were read from a single sample in a study of CD8 T cells in ankylosing spondylitis. A single record per CDR3 protein comes from TCRdb applying MiXCR to the 5' RACE reads. The profile shows approximately 400,000 distinct CDR3 sequences, over 15% of them singletons. Material for sequencing was blood, either unsorted or a sorted T cell fraction (not recorded which). The receptors here all came from a male donor with ankylosing spondylitis. CDR3s include the opening cysteine and the closing phenylalanine or tryptophan. A D gene is named only where the DNA matches it firmly. Rows may omit the clone size; those that give it use once, few, many or a size class.

. TRBJ2-4 . 15 TRBV3-1 TGTGCCAGCAGCCAAGCCCAGGATACCAAAAACATTCAGTACTTC CASSQAQDTKNIQYF
. TRBJ2-7 . 15 TRBV7-2 TGTGCCAGCAGCTCCCGAAAGGGGGGATCCTACGAGCAGTACTTC CASSSRKGGSYEQYF
many TRBJ2-1 TRBD2 14 TRBV29-1 TGCAGCGTTGAGGGCGGGGGGGCTGCGCATGAGCAGTTCTTC CSVEGGGAAHEQFF
few TRBJ1-2 . 12 TRBV24-1 TGTGCCACCAGTTCGGGGGGCTATGGCTACACCTTC CATSSGGYGYTF
. TRBJ1-5 TRBD1 15 TRBV20-1 TGCTGTGCTAGAGAACAGGGGGCGAGCAATCAGCCCCAGCATTTT CCAREQGASNQPQHF
. TRBJ2-7 . 14 TRBV5-1 TGCGCCAGCAGCTTCGGAGGGCAAACCTACGAGCAGTACTTC CASSFGGQTYEQYF
. TRBJ1-4 TRBD1 14 TRBV18 TGTGCCAGCTCGTCGGACAGGGTGGGTGAAAAACTGTTTTTT CASSSDRVGEKLFF
many TRBJ2-7 . 15 TRBV4-1 TGCGCCAGCAGCCAAGGTGTGGGCCCGGTCTACGAGCAGTACTTC CASSQGVGPVYEQYF
. TRBJ1-2 TRBD1 15 TRBV25-1 TGTGCCAGCAGTGACCCGACAGGGGTTAACTATGGCTACACCTTC CASSDPTGVNYGYTF
. TRBJ2-3 TRBD2 13 TRBV29-1 TGCAGCGTTTGGGGGGGGGGTTCGGATACGCAGTATTTT CSVWGGGSDTQYF
few TRBJ2-7 . 13 TRBV3-1 TGTGCCAGCAGCCCCGGGGACTCCTACGAGCAGTACTTC CASSPGDSYEQYF
. TRBJ2-3 . 14 TRBV20-1 TGCAGTGCCCCCGGGGCCTTAGTGGGAGATACGCAGTATTTT CSAPGALVGDTQYF
. TRBJ2-7 TRBD2 17 TRBV10-3 TGTGCCATCAGTGAGTCGGGGGTAGCGGGGAAGATCTACGAGCAGTACTTC CAISESGVAGKIYEQYF
many TRBJ1-1 TRBD1 13 TRBV5-1 TGCGCCAGCAGCCGGGGACAGGGAACTGAAGCTTTCTTT CASSRGQGTEAFF
. TRBJ2-1 TRBD2 14 TRBV20-1 TGCAGTGCTACCGGGACTAGCGTCATTTATGAGCAGTTCTTC CSATGTSVIYEQFF
. TRBJ1-1 . 13 TRBV6-5 TGTGCCAGCAGTGACTCCAGGCCGACGCAAGCTTTCTTT CASSDSRPTQAFF
few TRBJ1-2 . 13 TRBV5-1 TGCGCCAGCAGGGCAGAAATTAACTATGGCTACACCTTC CASRAEINYGYTF
. TRBJ1-4 TRBD1 15 TRBV5-1 TGCGCCAGCAGCGACACAGGGGCGCAGGAAGAAAAACTGTTTTTT CASSDTGAQEEKLFF
few TRBJ2-3 . 15 TRBV20-1 TGCAGTGCTAGCCCCAGGGTCACTAGCACAGATACGCAGTATTTT CSASPRVTSTDTQYF
few TRBJ1-1 . 11 TRBV12-3/TRBV12-4 TGTGCCCTCCGACGGAACACTGAAGCTTTCTTT CALRRNTEAFF
few TRBJ1-1 TRBD1 14 TRBV2 TGTGCCAGCCTCAGACAGGGGGCGAACACTGAAGCTTTCTTT CASLRQGANTEAFF
many TRBJ1-1 . 15 TRBV12-3/TRBV12-4 TGTGCCAGCAGTTCCCCGAGGGGCCGGGGCACTGAAGCTTTCTTT CASSSPRGRGTEAFF
. TRBJ2-5 TRBD2 15 TRBV7-8 TGTGCCAGCAGCCCACCGACTAGCGGGATAGAGACCCAGTACTTC CASSPPTSGIETQYF
few TRBJ2-5 TRBD2 19 TRBV27 TGTGCCAGCAGTTTAACAGGGACTAGCGGGAGGGCCCAAGGAGAGACCCAGTACTTC CASSLTGTSGRAQGETQYF
. TRBJ1-1 . 14 TRBV5-4 TGTGCCAGCTATAACGCGGGGCGGAACACTGAAGCTTTCTTT CASYNAGRNTEAFF
few TRBJ2-7 TRBD2 15 TRBV28 TGTGCCAGCAGTCCGTCGACTAGCGGGAGTTACGAGCAGTACTTC CASSPSTSGSYEQYF
few TRBJ1-2 . 16 TRBV20-1 TGCAGTGCTAGAGTTGGCTCCGGCGTCAGGGGCGACCGGTACACCTTC CSARVGSGVRGDRYTF
once TRBJ1-1 . 13 TRBV4-3 TGCGCCAGCAGCCGCCCCTCGGATGGTGAAGCTTTCTTT CASSRPSDGEAFF
once TRBJ2-1 . 15 TRBV18 TGTGCCAGCTCACCGTCGGCAGGCCTCGATAATGAGCAGTTCTTC CASSPSAGLDNEQFF
. TRBJ2-1 TRBD1 13 TRBV20-1 TGCAGTGCTAGGGACCCAGACAGGGCCGGGCAGTTCTTC CSARDPDRAGQFF
few TRBJ1-1 . 14 TRBV15 TGTGCCACCAGCAGAGTAACCGGGGGCACTGAAGCTTTCTTT CATSRVTGGTEAFF
. TRBJ1-2 TRBD1 13 TRBV12-3/TRBV12-4 TGTGCCAGCAGTGGTACAGGGGCCTATGGCTACACCTTC CASSGTGAYGYTF
. TRBJ1-1 TRBD1 16 TRBV11-3 TGTGCCAGCAGCTTAGCAAGGGACAGCTTGAACACTGAAGCTTTCTTT CASSLARDSLNTEAFF
. TRBJ2-1 TRBD2 16 TRBV20-1 TGCAGTGCTAGCTTGGGAGCGGGAGTATCCTACAATGAGCAGTTCTTC CSASLGAGVSYNEQFF
many TRBJ1-6 . 14 TRBV5-1 TGTGCCAGCAGTTTAGACAGCTATAATTCACCCCTCCACTTT CASSLDSYNSPLHF
. TRBJ2-3 . 17 TRBV9 TGTGCCAGCAGCGAACCCCTGGTGGGACGAAGCACAGATACGCAGTATTTT CASSEPLVGRSTDTQYF
few TRBJ2-7 . 11 TRBV12-3/TRBV12-4 TGTGCCAGCAGACTTCTTCACGAGCAGTACTTC CASRLLHEQYF
many TRBJ2-1 TRBD2 12 TRBV29-1 TGCAGCGTTGGTGGGGGGGGCAATGAGCAGTTCTTC CSVGGGGNEQFF